These 25 T cell receptor beta chains were sequenced from one sample in a study of cytomegalovirus exposure and HLA in healthy donors. Profiled with immunoSEQ multiplex PCR; TCRdb holds only in-frame clones, not every one. This sample yields some 170,000 clones, of which approximately 87% are seen a single time; approximately 1.4% belongs to the top ten. The sequenced sample consisted of PBMCs. All receptors come from a woman aged 30 to 39 in good health and CMV-seronegative.

V usage is TRBV19 and J usage is TRBJ2-1, with D maybe TRBD2 (7 bases). This CDR3 region has 15 residues. Germline V lookup: CDR1 LNHDA, CDR2 SQIVND (reference sequence). Trimming removed 7 bases from V and 6 bases from J, with 19 bases in between. The CDR3 loop reads CASTRGANWVNEQFF. As DNA, the CDR3 is TGTGCCAGTACTCGGGGGGCCAACTGGGTCAATGAGCAGTTCTTC.

The rearrangement joins TRBV4-1 to TRBJ2-5; the match to TRBD2 covers 10 bases. CDR3 length equals 16 residues. Germline values: CDR1 MGHRA, CDR2 YSYEKL. J lost 1 base, V lost 0 bases, and 2 bases had no gene match. Here the CDR3 reads CASSQDPSGGQETQYF. In nucleotides, the CDR3 is TGCGCCAGCAGCCAAGATCCTAGCGGGGGCCAAGAGACCCAGTACTTC.

This chain uses TRBV11-2 with TRBJ2-7; 10 bases fit TRBD2. In germline, CDR1 is SGHAT, CDR2 FQNNGV. There are 19 residues in the CDR3. Unmatched junction bases numbered 15, after V lost 2 bases and J lost 2 bases. CDR3 residues: CASSLLRGSSGGPTYEQYF. CDR3 sequence (DNA): TGTGCCAGCAGCTTACTGCGTGGATCTAGCGGGGGCCCTACCTACGAGCAGTACTTC. The full variable domain, rest sourced from reference TRBV11-2 and TRBJ2-7, is EAGVAQSPRYKIIEKRQSVAFWCNPISGHATLYWYQQILGQGPKLLIQFQNNGVVDDSQLPKDRFSAERLKGVDSTLKIQPAKLEDSAVYLCASSLLRGSSGGPTYEQYFGPGTRLTVT.

This clone was recorded once. This chain connects TRBV27 to TRBJ1-2; 8 nucleotides line up with TRBD1. The CDR3 loop spans 15 amino acids. Germline V gene lookup returns CDR1 MNHEY and CDR2 SMNVEV (reference sequence). V was pared by 5 bases and J by 4 bases, with 9 bases of the junction left unmatched. Written as DNA, the CDR3 is TGTGCCAGCAGTCCGCCGGGACAGGCCCTCTATGGCTACACCTTC. Translating gives CASSPPGQALYGYTF.

The genes are TRBV9 and TRBJ2-5; D not resolved. The germline gives CDR1 SGDLS, CDR2 YYNGEE. The CDR3 runs to 15 residues. Trimming took off 4 bases at V and 2 bases at J, with 15 bases between the two ends. The CDR3 DNA reads TGTGCCAGCAGCCCCCACCGACTCCAACAAGAGACCCAGTACTTC. Its translation is CASSPHRLQQETQYF. Looking up the rest from reference TRBV9 and TRBJ2-5 gives the full variable domain: DSGVTQTPKHLITATGQRVTLRCSPRSGDLSVYWYQQSLDQGLQFLIQYYNGEERAKGNILERFSAQQFPDLHSELNLSSLELGDSALYFCASSPHRLQQETQYFGPGTRLLVL.

The rearrangement joins TRBV6-6 to TRBJ2-3; no definite D call. The CDR3 extends over 13 amino acids. Germline loops: CDR1 MNHNY, CDR2 SVGAGI (reference sequence). V was shortened by 4 bases and J by 4 bases, with 9 bases between the two germline ends. The CDR3 bases are TGTGCCAGCAGTTTCAGTCCGCCAGATACGCAGTATTTT. Amino acid sequence: CASSFSPPDTQYF.

This chain links TRBV19 with TRBJ1-5, with D maybe TRBD1 (6 bases). The CDR3 totals 15 residues. Trimming took off 3 bases at V and 3 bases at J, with 12 bases between the two ends. Germline-derived CDR1 and CDR2 are LNHDA and SQIVND (reference sequence). The CDR3 DNA follows: TGTGCCAGTAGTATTGTCACAGGGCCCAATCAGCCCCAGCATTTT. Translating it yields CASSIVTGPNQPQHF.

The chain recombines TRBV7-2 with TRBJ2-7; 8 positions match TRBD1. The ends lost 5 bases at V and 3 bases at J; junction bases unmatched: 6. Germline-derived CDR1 and CDR2 are SGHTA and FQGNSA. The CDR3 spans 14 residues. The CDR3 region is CASSNGDRFYEQYF. In DNA form, the CDR3 reads TGTGCCAGCAGCAACGGGGACAGGTTCTACGAGCAGTACTTC.

This chain links TRBV29-1 with TRBJ1-4; no firm D call. Looked up from germline, CDR1 is SQVTM and CDR2 is ANQGSEA. The CDR3 extends over 12 amino acids. The V gene lost 1 base and the J gene lost 8 bases, with 8 bases spanning the gap. The CDR3 DNA is TGCAGCGTTGAAGCCCCGGGGGAAAAACTGTTTTTT. This sequence encodes CSVEAPGEKLFF.

The rearrangement joins TRBV6-4 to TRBJ1-2, with 10 bases aligning to TRBD1. The CDR3 length is 15 residues. The ends lost 5 bases at V and 3 bases at J; junction bases unmatched: 6. CDR1 is MRHNA, CDR2 SNTAGT, per germline. The CDR3 here is CASSKSGTGDYGYTF. CDR3 sequence (DNA): TGTGCCAGCAGTAAATCCGGGACAGGGGACTATGGCTACACCTTC.

The chain is built from TRBV27 and TRBJ1-5; 7 positions agree with TRBD1. Germline CDR1 reads MNHEY; CDR2 reads SMNVEV (reference sequence). The length of the CDR3 is 21 residues. J was trimmed by 0 bases and V by 4 bases; bases with no gene match: 21. The CDR3 region has the DNA TGTGCCAGCAGTTCCCCCTACACCCGACAGGGAAAACCTTATAGCAATCAGCCCCAGCATTTT. It is translated as CASSSPYTRQGKPYSNQPQHF.

CDR3 DNA sequence: TGCGCCAGCAGGGTCGGTCTACCTGCAGGGACACCTAACACCGGGGAGCTGTTTTTT. Protein: CASRVGLPAGTPNTGELFF. The J gene is TRBJ2-2, the V gene TRBV5-1; D may be TRBD1 (6 bases). This CDR3 has 19 amino acids. With 5 bases removed from V and 2 bases from J, the gap between germline ends came to 25 bases. The germline CDR1 and CDR2 sequences are SGHRS and YFSETQ.

The V call is TRBV5-6, the J call TRBJ1-5, with a weak D call TRBD1 (5 bases). V shed 4 bases and J shed 0 bases, with 17 bases lying between them. This CDR3 spans 17 amino acids. The germline CDR1 and CDR2 sequences are SGHDT and YYEEEE. The DNA for the CDR3 is TGTGCCAGCAGCAAATCGGCACAGGAATATAGCAATCAGCCCCAGCATTTT. As protein: CASSKSAQEYSNQPQHF.

CDR3 in amino acids: CASSSGGRYNEQFF. In DNA, the CDR3 is TGTGCCAGTAGTTCCGGGGGAAGGTATAATGAGCAGTTCTTC. This rearrangement joins TRBV19 to TRBJ2-1, with D perhaps matching TRBD2 (6 bases). Per germline, CDR1 LNHDA and CDR2 SQIVND (reference sequence). V was cut by 5 bases and J by 7 bases, with 15 bases left in between. The CDR3 runs 14 residues. Full variable domain (remainder filled in from reference TRBV19 and TRBJ2-1): DGGITQSPKYLFRKEGQNVTLSCEQNLNHDAMYWYRQDPGQGLRLIYYSQIVNDFQKGDIAEGYSVSREKKESFPLTVTSAQKNPTAFYLCASSSGGRYNEQFFGPGTRLTVL.

The V and J genes are TRBV15 and TRBJ1-5; 10 positions match TRBD1. Germline V gene lookup returns CDR1 LNHNV and CDR2 YYDKDF (reference sequence). The V segment lost 0 bases and the J segment 5 bases; nucleotides outside the gene matches: 4. The CDR3 contains 16 residues. This chain's CDR3 is CATSREPGQGHQPQHF. CDR3 DNA sequence: TGTGCCACCAGCAGAGAACCGGGACAGGGGCATCAGCCCCAGCATTTT.

The CDR3 DNA reads as TGTGCCAGCAGCTTCCGACAGAAAAACTATGGCTACACCTTC. Its translation is CASSFRQKNYGYTF. The chain uses TRBV5-6 and TRBJ1-2; TRBD1 might be the D (5 bases). V was clipped by 2 bases and J by 2 bases, with 10 bases between them. The CDR3 is 14 residues long. CDR1 and CDR2 (germline): SGHDT, YYEEEE.

A few counts support this clone. The chain recombines TRBV19 with TRBJ2-7; possible D gene TRBD1, 5 bases. The germline CDR1 and CDR2 sequences are LNHDA and SQIVND (reference sequence). The CDR3 is 13 amino acids. Trimming stripped 1 base from V and 5 bases from J, with 9 bases between. CDR3 region: CASSIGRVNEQYF. The CDR3 DNA follows: TGTGCCAGTAGTATAGGCAGGGTCAACGAGCAGTACTTC.

This chain joins TRBV6-5 and TRBJ1-1; 7 nucleotides agree with TRBD1. In germline, CDR1 is MNHEY, CDR2 SVGAGI. The CDR3 contains 14 residues. V was clipped by 7 bases and J by 1 base; unmatched bases: 6. Here the CDR3 DNA reads TGTGCCAGCAACCCTAGGACAGGGAACACTGAAGCTTTCTTT. It yields the protein CASNPRTGNTEAFF.

The chain uses TRBV2 and TRBJ2-5; D perhaps matches TRBD1 (6 bases). The CDR3 length is 16 residues. The germline CDR1 and CDR2 sequences are SNHLY and FYNNEI. Trimming took 4 bases from V and 4 from J, leaving 19 bases between them. The CDR3: CASSGGSGVKGETQYF. DNA of the CDR3: TGTGCCAGCAGTGGGGGGTCAGGGGTCAAGGGAGAGACCCAGTACTTC.

The chain is built from TRBV7-2 and TRBJ1-1; TRBD1 might be the D (5 bases). V was shortened by 8 bases and J by 10 bases, with 17 bases between the two germline ends. This CDR3 has 12 amino acids. CDR1 and CDR2 (germline): SGHTA, FQGNSA. The CDR3 DNA reads TGTGCCAGCGGAAACCGACAGAGTGGAGCTTTCTTT. Amino acid sequence: CASGNRQSGAFF.

This chain joins TRBV11-2 and TRBJ2-7; tentative D call: TRBD1 (6 bases). The CDR3 loop spans 16 amino acids. The V gene's germline CDR1 is SGHAT and CDR2 FQNNGV. The V and J ends lost 1 base and 3 bases respectively, with 16 bases between them. The CDR3 reads CASSLAGQGPNYEQYF. The DNA for the CDR3 is TGTGCCAGCAGCTTAGCTGGGCAGGGGCCTAACTACGAGCAGTACTTC.

This clone was seen more than once but under ten times. The gene calls are TRBV19 and TRBJ2-7; 7 nucleotides agree with TRBD1. The germline CDR1 and CDR2 sequences are LNHDA and SQIVND (reference sequence). The CDR3 extends over 13 amino acids. The V and J ends lost 5 bases and 2 bases, in that order; junction bases with no gene match: 3. As DNA, the CDR3 is TGTGCCAGTAGTCTAGGGACAGCCTACGAGCAGTACTTC. Residues: CASSLGTAYEQYF.

The chain is built from TRBV29-1 and TRBJ2-2; maybe TRBD1 (6 bases). Trimming took off 0 bases at V and 1 base at J, with 15 bases between the two ends. CDR3 length: 17 amino acids. CDR1 is SQVTM and CDR2 is ANQGSEA in the germline V gene. DNA for the CDR3: TGCAGCGTTGAAGATTTGACAGGCGAGGGGAACACCGGGGAGCTGTTTTTT. Its protein product is CSVEDLTGEGNTGELFF.

This clone was found a few times. CDR3 in DNA: TGTGCCAGCAGTTACACGGGGAGCCACGAGCAGTACTTC. It encodes CASSYTGSHEQYF. V usage is TRBV6-5 and J usage is TRBJ2-7; maybe TRBD2 (5 bases). The length of the CDR3 is 13 residues. V was cut by 2 bases and J by 5 bases, with 10 bases left in between. The germline gives CDR1 MNHEY, CDR2 SVGAGI.

There are a few counts of this clone. The chain has TRBV10-3 and TRBJ2-5, with 8 nucleotides matching TRBD1. Germline loops: CDR1 ENHRY, CDR2 SYGVKD. This CDR3 comprises 13 residues. The junction had 5 bases not matched to a gene; V was cut back by 5 bases and J by 6 bases. The CDR3 DNA reads as TGTGCCATCAGTCCGGACAGGGTTAAGACCCAGTACTTC. As protein: CAISPDRVKTQYF.